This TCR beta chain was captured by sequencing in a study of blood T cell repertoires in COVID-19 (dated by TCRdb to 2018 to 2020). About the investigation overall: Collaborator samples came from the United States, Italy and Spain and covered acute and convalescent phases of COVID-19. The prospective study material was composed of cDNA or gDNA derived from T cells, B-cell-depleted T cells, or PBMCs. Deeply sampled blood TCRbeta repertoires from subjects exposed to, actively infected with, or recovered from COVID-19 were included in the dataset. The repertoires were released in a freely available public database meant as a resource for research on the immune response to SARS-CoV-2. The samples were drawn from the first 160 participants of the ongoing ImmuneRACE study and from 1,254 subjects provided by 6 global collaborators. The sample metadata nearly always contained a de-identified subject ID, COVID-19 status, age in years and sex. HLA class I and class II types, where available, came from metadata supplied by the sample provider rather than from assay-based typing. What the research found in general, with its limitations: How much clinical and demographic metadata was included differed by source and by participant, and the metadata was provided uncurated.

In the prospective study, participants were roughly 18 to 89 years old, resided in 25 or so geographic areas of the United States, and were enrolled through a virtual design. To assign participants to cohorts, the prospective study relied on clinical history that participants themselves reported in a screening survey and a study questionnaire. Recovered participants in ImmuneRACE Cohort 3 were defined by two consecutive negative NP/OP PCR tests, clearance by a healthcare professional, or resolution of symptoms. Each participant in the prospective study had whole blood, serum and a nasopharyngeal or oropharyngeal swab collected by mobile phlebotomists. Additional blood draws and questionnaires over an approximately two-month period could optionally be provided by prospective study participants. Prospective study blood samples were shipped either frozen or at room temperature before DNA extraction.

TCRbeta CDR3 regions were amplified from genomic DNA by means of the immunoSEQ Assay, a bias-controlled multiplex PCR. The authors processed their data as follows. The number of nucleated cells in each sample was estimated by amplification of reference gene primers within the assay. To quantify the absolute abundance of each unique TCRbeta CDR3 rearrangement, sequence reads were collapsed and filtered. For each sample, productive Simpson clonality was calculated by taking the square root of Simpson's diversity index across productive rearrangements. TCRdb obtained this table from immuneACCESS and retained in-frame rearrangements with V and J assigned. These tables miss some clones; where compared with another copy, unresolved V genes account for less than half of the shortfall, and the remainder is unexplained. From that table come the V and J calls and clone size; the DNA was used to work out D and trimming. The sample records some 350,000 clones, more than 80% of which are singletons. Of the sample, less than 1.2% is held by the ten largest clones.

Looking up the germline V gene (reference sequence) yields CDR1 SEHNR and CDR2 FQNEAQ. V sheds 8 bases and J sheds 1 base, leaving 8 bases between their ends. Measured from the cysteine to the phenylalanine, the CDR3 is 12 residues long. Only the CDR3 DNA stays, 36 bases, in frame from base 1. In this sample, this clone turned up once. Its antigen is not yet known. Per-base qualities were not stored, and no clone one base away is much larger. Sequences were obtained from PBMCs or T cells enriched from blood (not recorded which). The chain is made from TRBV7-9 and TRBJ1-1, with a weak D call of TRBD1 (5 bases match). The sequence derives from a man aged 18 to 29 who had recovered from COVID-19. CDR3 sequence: CASHRGNTEAFF. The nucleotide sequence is TGTGCCAGCCATAGGGGGAACACTGAAGCTTTCTTT.